What follows are 20 T cell receptor beta chains derived from one specimen sequenced in a study of T cells in narcolepsy. The assay was immunoSEQ multiplex PCR, and TCRdb's table has in-frame clones only and misses some. The top ten clones hold roughly 1.2% of a sample with fewer than 35,000 clones, 84% of them seen once. Sequencing was done on a sample of CD45RA- memory CD4+ T cells from PBMCs. The receptors come from a human donor with narcolepsy.

The V call is TRBV5-4, the J call TRBJ1-3; D not certain. CDR1 is SGHNT and CDR2 is YYREEE in the germline V gene (reference sequence). The germline V and J ends were trimmed by 5 bases and 4 bases, with 10 bases remaining between them. There are 13 residues in the CDR3. CDR3 coding DNA: TGTGCCAGCAGTCCTAAAGTGGGAAACACCATATATTTT. It translates to CASSPKVGNTIYF. Full variable domain (remainder filled in from reference TRBV5-4 and TRBJ1-3): ETGVTQSPTHLIKTRGQQVTLRCSSQSGHNTVSWYQQALGQGPQFIFQYYREEENGRGNFPPRFSGLQFPNYSSELNVNALELDDSALYLCASSPKVGNTIYFGEGSWLTVV.

In the case of this clone: Distinct nucleotide sequences in the sample also encode this CDR3. This chain uses TRBV30 with TRBJ1-5, with a tentative D call TRBD1 (5 bases). V dropped 5 bases and J dropped 3 bases, with 11 bases sitting between them. CDR3 size: 13 residues. Germline V gives CDR1 GTSNPN, CDR2 SVGIG (reference sequence). DNA for the CDR3: TGTGCCTGGGGGGGTCAGGACAATCAGCCCCAGCATTTT. This sequence encodes CAWGGQDNQPQHF.

The V and J genes are TRBV7-8 and TRBJ2-2; 7 nucleotides match TRBD1. With V trimmed by 5 bases and J by 6 bases, 6 bases remained unmatched. CDR1 is SGHVS, CDR2 FQNEAQ, per germline. The CDR3 covers 14 residues. In DNA form, the CDR3 reads TGTGCCAGCAGCCCGACAGGGATCCCCGGGGAGCTGTTTTTT. This encodes CASSPTGIPGELFF.

The gene calls are TRBV28 and TRBJ1-4; 8 bases are a match to TRBD1. The CDR3 contains 15 residues. Germline V gene sequence: CDR1 MDHEN, CDR2 SYDVKM. V was pared by 6 bases and J by 8 bases, with 11 bases of the junction left unmatched. CDR3 DNA: TGTGCCAGCAGCCCAGGGGGCCCGCGTCTGGAAAAACTGTTTTTT. Translation gives CASSPGGPRLEKLFF.

This clone appeared a few times. The CDR3 here is CASSPTGIDGYTF. CDR3 sequence (DNA): TGTGCCAGCTCGCCGACAGGGATCGATGGCTACACCTTC. V is TRBV18 and J is TRBJ1-2; the match to TRBD1 covers 7 bases. CDR1 and CDR2 (germline): KGHSH, LQKENI. V trimming: 6 bases; J trimming: 6 bases; junction bases outside the gene matches: 7. This CDR3 comprises 13 residues.

The chain carries TRBV10-3 and TRBJ1-6, with D possibly TRBD1 on 5 matching bases. V dropped 6 bases and J dropped 5 bases, with 17 bases sitting between them. Germline CDR1 ENHRY, CDR2 SYGVKD. The CDR3 runs 16 residues. This chain's CDR3 is CAIRSTSGGDNSPLHF. CDR3 sequence (DNA): TGTGCCATCAGATCCACTTCTGGGGGGGATAATTCACCCCTCCACTTT.

The rearrangement joins TRBV6-5 to TRBJ1-1, with 8 positions matching TRBD1. V shed 0 bases and J 6 bases; nucleotides not matched to a gene: 3. Germline V lookup: CDR1 MNHEY, CDR2 SVGAGI. This CDR3 spans 14 amino acids. CDR3 sequence: CASSYSLQGAEAFF. The CDR3 nucleotides are TGTGCCAGCAGTTACTCTCTACAGGGGGCTGAAGCTTTCTTT.

The chain couples TRBV4-3 to TRBJ1-6; the D gene is possibly TRBD1 (5 bases). The CDR3 spans 15 residues. Per germline, CDR1 LGHNA and CDR2 YSLEER. Between the trimmed V and J ends, which lost 0 bases and 9 bases, there was a span of 12 bases. For the CDR3, the DNA is TGCGCCAGCAGCCAAGATCTGGGGGTCGGTTCACCCCTCCACTTT. This encodes CASSQDLGVGSPLHF.

This chain links TRBV28 with TRBJ2-7; D gene unclear. Trimming stripped 4 bases from V and 4 bases from J, with 11 bases between. The germline CDR1 and CDR2 sequences are MDHEN and SYDVKM. The length of the CDR3 is 13 residues. In DNA form, the CDR3 reads TGTGCCAGCAGTTACTCGACCCCTTACGAGCAGTACTTC. Protein product: CASSYSTPYEQYF.

The CDR3 region has the DNA TGTGCCAGCAGCTTAAAGGGGGACAGGGGGCTGGAGACCCAGTACTTC. Translation: CASSLKGDRGLETQYF. V usage is TRBV7-3 and J usage is TRBJ2-5; TRBD1 matches at 12 bases. With 1 base clipped from V and 5 bases from J, the junction kept 5 bases outside the gene matches. CDR1 is SGHTA, CDR2 FQGTGA, per germline. This CDR3 has 16 amino acids. The entire variable domain, with the rest obtained from reference TRBV7-3 and TRBJ2-5, is as follows: GAGVSQTPSNKVTEKGKYVELRCDPISGHTALYWYRQSLGQGPEFLIYFQGTGAADDSGLPNDRFFAVRPEGSVSTLKIQRTERGDSAVYLCASSLKGDRGLETQYFGPGTRLLVL.

The chain couples TRBV27 to TRBJ2-1, with 7 bases lining up with TRBD2. CDR1 is MNHEY and CDR2 is SMNVEV in the germline V gene (reference sequence). The CDR3 length is 14 residues. V lost 3 bases, J lost 9 bases, and 8 bases stayed unmatched. In DNA form, the CDR3 reads TGTGCCAGCAGTTTCCAGCGGGGTATTAGTGAGCAGTTCTTC. It codes for CASSFQRGISEQFF.

This chain connects TRBV5-4 to TRBJ1-3; TRBD1 is a possible D gene (5 bases). Trimming removed 6 bases at V and 2 bases at J, with 15 bases between. Germline V gives CDR1 SGHNT, CDR2 YYREEE (reference sequence). The CDR3 runs to 15 residues. CDR3 DNA sequence: TGTGCCAGCACGAAGGGGAGGGCCCCTGGAAACACCATATATTTT. Translated: CASTKGRAPGNTIYF. The complete variable domain, with remaining parts taken from reference TRBV5-4 and TRBJ1-3, reads ETGVTQSPTHLIKTRGQQVTLRCSSQSGHNTVSWYQQALGQGPQFIFQYYREEENGRGNFPPRFSGLQFPNYSSELNVNALELDDSALYLCASTKGRAPGNTIYFGEGSWLTVV.

This chain joins TRBV10-3 and TRBJ2-1; 10 nucleotides align to TRBD2. The V and J ends lost 11 bases and 6 bases, in that order; junction bases with no gene match: 10. In germline, CDR1 is ENHRY, CDR2 SYGVKD. This CDR3 is built from 14 residues. CDR3 amino acids: CASERGGQGNEQFF. For the CDR3, the DNA is TGTGCCTCAGAGCGGGGGGGCCAAGGCAATGAGCAGTTCTTC.

This clone was recorded only once. The J gene is TRBJ2-5, the V gene TRBV7-3, with TRBD2 matching 13 bases. CDR1 is SGHTA, CDR2 FQGTGA, per germline. Losses at the gene ends were 4 bases for V and 5 bases for J; bases not matched to a gene: 4. The CDR3 has 15 amino acids. This chain's CDR3 is CASSSTSGGAETQYF. The CDR3, as DNA: TGTGCCAGCAGCTCCACTAGCGGGGGGGCCGAGACCCAGTACTTC.

This sequence joins TRBV27 and TRBJ1-6, with D possibly being TRBD1 (6 bases). The CDR3 has 17 amino acids. CDR1 is MNHEY, CDR2 SMNVEV, per germline (reference sequence). V was trimmed by 5 bases and J by 11 bases, leaving 25 bases between them. CDR3 DNA sequence: TGTGCCAGCAGTCCTCAAGTAGTGGCAGGGGATGCGGCACCCCTCCACTTT. Its translation is CASSPQVVAGDAAPLHF.

This clone was found once. The CDR3 DNA sequence: TGTGCCAGTAGTGCACACAGCTTGCGGTCCACTGAAGCTTTCTTT. Its protein is CASSAHSLRSTEAFF. The J gene is TRBJ1-1, the V gene TRBV19; D is undetermined. V lost 5 bases, J lost 4 bases, and 17 bases lay in between. In germline, CDR1 is LNHDA, CDR2 SQIVND (reference sequence). The CDR3 has 15 residues. Using reference TRBV19 and TRBJ1-1 for the parts outside the CDR3, the full variable domain is DGGITQSPKYLFRKEGQNVTLSCEQNLNHDAMYWYRQDPGQGLRLIYYSQIVNDFQKGDIAEGYSVSREKKESFPLTVTSAQKNPTAFYLCASSAHSLRSTEAFFGQGTRLTVV.

The V call is TRBV6-1, the J call TRBJ2-3, with 7 positions matching TRBD1. The V and J ends lost 4 bases and 2 bases, in that order; junction bases with no gene match: 9. This CDR3 has 16 residues. Per the germline V gene, CDR1 is MNHNS and CDR2 is SASEGT. The CDR3 nucleotides read TGTGCCAGCAGTGCGAACCGGGACAGCTACACAGATACGCAGTATTTT. It codes for CASSANRDSYTDTQYF.

The chain links TRBV19 to TRBJ1-2; 7 nucleotides match TRBD1. The V segment lost 5 bases and the J segment 3 bases; nucleotides outside the gene matches: 3. The germline gives CDR1 LNHDA, CDR2 SQIVND (reference sequence). The CDR3 runs to 13 residues. The CDR3 DNA is TGTGCCAGTAGTGCCACAGGGGACTATGGCTACACCTTC. The encoded protein is CASSATGDYGYTF.

V is TRBV7-9 and J is TRBJ1-2; tentatively, D is TRBD1 (6 bases). The CDR3 extends over 14 amino acids. V was clipped by 1 base and J by 6 bases, with 12 bases between them. Germline V gene data show CDR1 as SEHNR and CDR2 as FQNEAQ (reference sequence). CDR3 in DNA: TGTGCCAGCAGCTTAGGTACAGGGCGTGATGGCTACACCTTC. This sequence encodes CASSLGTGRDGYTF.

Only a few counts were recorded for this clone. The chain joins TRBV5-1 to TRBJ1-6, with D perhaps TRBD1 (5 bases). The CDR3 is made up of 15 amino acids. Germline assignment: CDR1 SGHRS and CDR2 YFSETQ. Trimming stripped 0 bases from V and 9 bases from J, with 13 bases between. In DNA, the CDR3 is TGCGCCAGCAGCTTGGCTGGGGGTGAAAGTTCACCCCTCCACTTT. Translation gives CASSLAGGESSPLHF.